This TCR beta chain stems from a study of T cell repertoires in cytomegalovirus infection. Study as a whole: Evidence of both CMV infection and a matching HLA type came from public TCR beta signatures. Overall study results and limits: Accumulated public TCR beta family frequency recognized individuals carrying CMV together with the relevant HLA.

V was clipped by 7 bases and J by 0 bases, with 19 bases between them. Germline lookup yields CDR1 MNHGY and CDR2 SAAAGT. The CDR3 covers 17 residues. With regard to this clonotype: Its target is unknown.

Each CDR3 protein is one row after TCRdb ran MiXCR on the reads. The table shows approximately 170,000 distinct CDR3 sequences, with under 20% occurring only once. The gene calls are TRBV6-8 and TRBJ2-1, with TRBD1 as a possible D gene (6 bases). Material: CD8+ T cells from PBMCs. The TCR originated in a human donor in good health (CMV status not recorded). Some clones in this sample may be carry-over from other donors' samples. CDR3 DNA: TGTGCCAGCACCGGACCCGGACAGACCAGCTCCTACAATGAGCAGTTCTTC. This codes for CASTGPGQTSSYNEQFF.